This T cell receptor (beta chain) was retrieved from a study of blood T cells in healthy people across ages. General study points: Comparison with aged donors showed that long-lived donors had more naive CD4+ cells and higher diversity. Since the PBMCs were unsorted, naive and antigen-experienced cells could not be conclusively compared.

The authors ran a second PCR of roughly 6 to 12 cycles using a sample-barcoded 5' primer and a J-beta primer mix. In TCRdb, the 5' RACE reads were re-called with MiXCR into one record per CDR3 protein. The data show about 650,000 distinct CDR3 sequences, less than 40% seen once. Donor samples were obtained from healthy Caucasian individuals from Russia, aged roughly 6 to 90. For this clonotype: Its antigen remains unidentified.

The germline CDR1 and CDR2 sequences are SNHLY and FYNNEI. Trimming left V 9 bases short and J 0 bases short, with 17 bases between. The CDR3 runs to 15 residues. The sequenced sample was blood. The genes are TRBV2 and TRBJ1-2; D ambiguous. This TCR came from a woman of 80 years or more in good health. In nucleotides, the CDR3 is TGTGCCAGTCTCGCTCCAGTCGGGGCTAACTATGGCTACACCTTC. Translated: CASLAPVGANYGYTF.